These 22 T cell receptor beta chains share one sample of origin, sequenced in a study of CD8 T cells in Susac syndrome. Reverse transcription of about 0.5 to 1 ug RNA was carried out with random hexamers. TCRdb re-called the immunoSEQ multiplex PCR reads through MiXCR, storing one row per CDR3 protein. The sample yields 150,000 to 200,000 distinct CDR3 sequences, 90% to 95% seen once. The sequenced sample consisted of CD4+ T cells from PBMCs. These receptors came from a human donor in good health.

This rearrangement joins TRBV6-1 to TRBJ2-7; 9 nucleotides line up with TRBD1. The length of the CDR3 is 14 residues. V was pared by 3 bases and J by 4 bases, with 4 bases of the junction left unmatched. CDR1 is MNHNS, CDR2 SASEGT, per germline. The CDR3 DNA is TGTGCCAGCAGTGATAGAGGACAGGGGTACGAGCAGTACTTC. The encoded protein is CASSDRGQGYEQYF.

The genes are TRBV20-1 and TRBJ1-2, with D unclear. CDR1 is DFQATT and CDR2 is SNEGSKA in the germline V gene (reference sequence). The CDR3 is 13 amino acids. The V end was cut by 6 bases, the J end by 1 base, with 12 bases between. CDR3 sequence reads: CSASAPDNYGYTF. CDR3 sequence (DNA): TGCAGTGCCAGCGCACCAGATAACTATGGCTACACCTTC.

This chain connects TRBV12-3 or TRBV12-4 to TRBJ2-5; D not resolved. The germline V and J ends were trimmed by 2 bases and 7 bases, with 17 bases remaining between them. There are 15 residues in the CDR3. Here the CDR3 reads CASSLNSPAPRTQYF. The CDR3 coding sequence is TGTGCCAGCAGTTTAAACTCACCGGCCCCCAGGACCCAGTACTTC.

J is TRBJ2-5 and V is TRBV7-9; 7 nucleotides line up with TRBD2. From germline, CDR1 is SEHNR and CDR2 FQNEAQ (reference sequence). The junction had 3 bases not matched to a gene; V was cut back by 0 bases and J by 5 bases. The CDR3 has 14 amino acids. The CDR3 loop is CASSLAGGSETQYF. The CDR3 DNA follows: TGTGCCAGCAGCTTAGCGGGAGGGAGCGAGACCCAGTACTTC.

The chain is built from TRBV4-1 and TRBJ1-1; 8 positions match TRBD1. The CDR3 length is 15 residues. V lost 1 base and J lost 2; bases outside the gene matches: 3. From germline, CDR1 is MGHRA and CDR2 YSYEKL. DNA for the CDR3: TGCGCCAGCAGCCAAGCCGGACAGGGAAACACTGAAGCTTTCTTT. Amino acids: CASSQAGQGNTEAFF.

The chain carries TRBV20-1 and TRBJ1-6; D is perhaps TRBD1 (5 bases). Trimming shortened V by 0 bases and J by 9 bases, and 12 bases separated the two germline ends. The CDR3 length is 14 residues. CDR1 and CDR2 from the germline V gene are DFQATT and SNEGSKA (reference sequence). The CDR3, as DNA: TGCAGTGCTAGAGATTACGGGGCGAGTTCACCCCTCCACTTT. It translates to CSARDYGASSPLHF.

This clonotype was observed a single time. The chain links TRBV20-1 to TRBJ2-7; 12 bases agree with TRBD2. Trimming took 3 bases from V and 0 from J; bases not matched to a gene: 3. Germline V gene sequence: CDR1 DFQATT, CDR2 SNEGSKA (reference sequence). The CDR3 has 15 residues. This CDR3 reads CSARPLAGGSYEQYF. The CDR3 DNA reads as TGCAGTGCTAGGCCACTAGCGGGAGGCTCCTACGAGCAGTACTTC.

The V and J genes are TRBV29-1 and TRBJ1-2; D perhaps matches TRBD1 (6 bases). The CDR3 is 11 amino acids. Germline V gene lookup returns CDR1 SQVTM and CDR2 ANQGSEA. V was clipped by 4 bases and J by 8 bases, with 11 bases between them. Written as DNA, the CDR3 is TGCAGCGTTGCAGGGGCCAACGGCTACACCTTC. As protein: CSVAGANGYTF.

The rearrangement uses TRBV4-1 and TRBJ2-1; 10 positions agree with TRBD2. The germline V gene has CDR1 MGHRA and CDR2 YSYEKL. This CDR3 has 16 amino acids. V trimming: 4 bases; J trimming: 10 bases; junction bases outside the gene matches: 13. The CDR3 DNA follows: TGCGCCAGCAGCCCGACCTTCCTAGCGGGGGCCCTCGAGCAGTTCTTC. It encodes CASSPTFLAGALEQFF.

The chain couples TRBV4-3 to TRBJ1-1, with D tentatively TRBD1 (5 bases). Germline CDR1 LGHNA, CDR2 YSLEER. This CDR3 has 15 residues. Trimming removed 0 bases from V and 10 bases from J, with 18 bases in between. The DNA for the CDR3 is TGCGCCAGCAGCCAAGAAGCCACCCAGGCCGGGGCAGCTTTCTTT. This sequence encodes CASSQEATQAGAAFF.

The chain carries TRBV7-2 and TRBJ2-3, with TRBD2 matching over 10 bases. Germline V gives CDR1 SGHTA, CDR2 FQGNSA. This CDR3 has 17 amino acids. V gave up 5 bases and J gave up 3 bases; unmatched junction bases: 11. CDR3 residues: CASSPRIAGGGTDTQYF. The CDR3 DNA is TGTGCCAGCAGCCCCCGTATAGCGGGGGGAGGTACAGATACGCAGTATTTT.

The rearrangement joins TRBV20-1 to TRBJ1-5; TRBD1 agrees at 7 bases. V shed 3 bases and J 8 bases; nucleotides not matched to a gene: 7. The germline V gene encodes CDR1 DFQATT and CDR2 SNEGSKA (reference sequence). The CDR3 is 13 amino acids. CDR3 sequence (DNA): TGCAGTGCTAGGAGTCCAGGGGGGGAGCCCCAGCATTTT. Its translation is CSARSPGGEPQHF.

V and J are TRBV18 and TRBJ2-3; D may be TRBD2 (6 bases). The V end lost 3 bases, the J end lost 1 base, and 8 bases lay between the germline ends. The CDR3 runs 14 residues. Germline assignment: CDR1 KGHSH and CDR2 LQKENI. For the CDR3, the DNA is TGTGCCAGCTCACCCGGGAGTCGCACAGATACGCAGTATTTT. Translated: CASSPGSRTDTQYF.

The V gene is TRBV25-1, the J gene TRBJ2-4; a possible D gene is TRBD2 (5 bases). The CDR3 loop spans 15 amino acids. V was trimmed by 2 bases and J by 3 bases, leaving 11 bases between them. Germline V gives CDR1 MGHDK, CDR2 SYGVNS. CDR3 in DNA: TGTGCCAGCAGTGAACCAGGCGGAGGCAAAAACATTCAGTACTTC. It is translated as CASSEPGGGKNIQYF.

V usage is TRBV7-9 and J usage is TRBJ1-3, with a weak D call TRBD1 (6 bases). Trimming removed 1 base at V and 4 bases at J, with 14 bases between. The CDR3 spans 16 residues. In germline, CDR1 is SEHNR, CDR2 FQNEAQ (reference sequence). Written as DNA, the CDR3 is TGTGCCAGCAGCTTAGAAGGGGGACGGGACGGAAACACCATATATTTT. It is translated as CASSLEGGRDGNTIYF.

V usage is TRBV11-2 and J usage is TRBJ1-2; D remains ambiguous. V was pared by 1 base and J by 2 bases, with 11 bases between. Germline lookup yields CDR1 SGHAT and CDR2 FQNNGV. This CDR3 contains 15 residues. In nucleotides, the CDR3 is TGTGCCAGCAGCTTAGGGGCGGTAACGAACTATGGCTACACCTTC. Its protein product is CASSLGAVTNYGYTF.

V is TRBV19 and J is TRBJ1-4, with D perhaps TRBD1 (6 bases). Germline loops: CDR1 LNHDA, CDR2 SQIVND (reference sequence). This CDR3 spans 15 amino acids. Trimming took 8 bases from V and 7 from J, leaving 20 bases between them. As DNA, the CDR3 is TGTGCCAGTTCGCCTCTATCGGGACAATCTGAAAAACTGTTTTTT. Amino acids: CASSPLSGQSEKLFF.

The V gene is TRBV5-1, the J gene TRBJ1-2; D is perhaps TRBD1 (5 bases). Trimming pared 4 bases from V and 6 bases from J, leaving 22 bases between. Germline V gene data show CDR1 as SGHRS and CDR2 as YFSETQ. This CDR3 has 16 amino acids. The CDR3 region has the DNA TGCGCCAGCAGCCAGTCAGGGCAGCCTGAGCTTAATGGCTACACCTTC. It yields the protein CASSQSGQPELNGYTF. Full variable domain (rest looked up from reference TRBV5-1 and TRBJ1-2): KAGVTQTPRYLIKTRGQQVTLSCSPISGHRSVSWYQQTPGQGLQFLFEYFSETQRNKGNFPGRFSGRQFSNSRSEMNVSTLELGDSALYLCASSQSGQPELNGYTFGSGTRLTVV.

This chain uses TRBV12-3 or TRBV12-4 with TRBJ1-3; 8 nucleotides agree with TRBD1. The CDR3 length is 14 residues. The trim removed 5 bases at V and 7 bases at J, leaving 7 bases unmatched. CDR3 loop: CASSPRDRRNTIYF. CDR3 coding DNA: TGTGCCAGCAGTCCTCGGGACAGGCGGAACACCATATATTTT.

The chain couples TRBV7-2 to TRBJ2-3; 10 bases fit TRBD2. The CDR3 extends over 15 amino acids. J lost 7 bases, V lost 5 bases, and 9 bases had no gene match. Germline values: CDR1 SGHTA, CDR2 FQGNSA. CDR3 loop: CASSPFLSGGNTQYF. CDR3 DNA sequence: TGTGCCAGCAGCCCATTCCTTAGCGGGGGGAATACGCAGTATTTT.

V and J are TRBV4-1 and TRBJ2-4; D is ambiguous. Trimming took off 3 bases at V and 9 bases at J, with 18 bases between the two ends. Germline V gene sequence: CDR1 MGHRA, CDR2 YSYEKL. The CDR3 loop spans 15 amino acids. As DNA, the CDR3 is TGCGCCAGCAGCCACTCATCGGGCCTGTGGGGCATTCAGTACTTC. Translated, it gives CASSHSSGLWGIQYF.

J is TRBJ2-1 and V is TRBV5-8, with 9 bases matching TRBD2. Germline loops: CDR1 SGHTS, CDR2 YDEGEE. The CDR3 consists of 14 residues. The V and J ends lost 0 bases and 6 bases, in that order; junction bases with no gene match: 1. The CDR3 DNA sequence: TGTGCCAGCAGCTTGGAGACTAGCGGCAATGAGCAGTTCTTC. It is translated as CASSLETSGNEQFF.